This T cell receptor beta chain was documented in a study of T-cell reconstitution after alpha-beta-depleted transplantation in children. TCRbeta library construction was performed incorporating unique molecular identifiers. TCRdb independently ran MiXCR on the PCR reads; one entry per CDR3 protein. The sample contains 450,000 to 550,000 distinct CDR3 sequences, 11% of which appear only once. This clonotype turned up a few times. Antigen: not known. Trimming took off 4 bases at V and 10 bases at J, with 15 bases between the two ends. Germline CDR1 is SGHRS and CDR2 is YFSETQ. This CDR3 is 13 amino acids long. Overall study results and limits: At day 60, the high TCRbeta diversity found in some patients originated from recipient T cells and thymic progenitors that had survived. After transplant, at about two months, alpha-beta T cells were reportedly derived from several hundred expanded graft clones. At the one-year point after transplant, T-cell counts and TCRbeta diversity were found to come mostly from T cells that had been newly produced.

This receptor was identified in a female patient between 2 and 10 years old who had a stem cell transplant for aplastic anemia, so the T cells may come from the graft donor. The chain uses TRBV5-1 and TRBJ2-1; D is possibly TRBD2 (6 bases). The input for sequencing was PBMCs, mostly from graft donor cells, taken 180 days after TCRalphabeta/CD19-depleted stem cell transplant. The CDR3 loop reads CASSAGLLSEQFF. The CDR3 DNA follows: TGCGCCAGCAGCGCCGGACTACTCAGCGAGCAGTTCTTC. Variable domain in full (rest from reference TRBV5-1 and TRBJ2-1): KAGVTQTPRYLIKTRGQQVTLSCSPISGHRSVSWYQQTPGQGLQFLFEYFSETQRNKGNFPGRFSGRQFSNSRSEMNVSTLELGDSALYLCASSAGLLSEQFFGPGTRLTVL.